This T cell receptor beta chain was identified during a study of cytomegalovirus exposure and HLA in healthy donors. General study findings and limits: The classifier, whose performance was assessed in both the original and validation cohorts, reportedly diagnosed cytomegalovirus status with high specificity and sensitivity.

Points on this clone: The antigen is not known.

This table comes from immunoSEQ multiplex PCR, and its TCRdb copy is limited to in-frame clones, with some not included. The sample shows about 340,000 clones, about nine tenths of them seen only once. Among the 90 to 150 subjects of the validation cohort, separate from the approximately 660-subject first cohort, were the donors. With 1 base removed from V and 4 bases from J, the gap between germline ends came to 12 bases. The germline gives CDR1 MNHNS, CDR2 SASEGT. CDR3 length: 15 amino acids. The rearrangement links TRBV6-1 to TRBJ2-3, with D possibly TRBD1 on 6 matching bases. This sequence originates from a woman aged 18-29 years in good health and CMV-seronegative. The sample was PBMCs. The CDR3 here is CASSEGTATSDTQYF. The CDR3 nucleotides are TGTGCCAGCAGTGAAGGGACAGCAACCTCAGATACGCAGTATTTT.